This T cell receptor (beta chain) was recovered during a study of shared clonotypes between healthy human individuals. Each sample came from a Caucasian adult donor living in Nashville, Tennessee. Profiling relied on immunoSEQ multiplex PCR, and the TCRdb table lists in-frame clones only, not all of them. The top ten hold roughly 12% of the sample, which has 450,000 to 500,000 clones, approximately 81% seen once. Germline CDR1 SGHDN, CDR2 FVKESK. V was shortened by 1 base and J by 0 bases, with 3 bases between the two germline ends. The CDR3 extends over 14 amino acids. The TCR comes from a woman aged 35 to 49 in good health. Some clones in this sample may be carry-over from other donors' samples. The sample consisted of PBMCs. The J gene is TRBJ2-2, the V gene TRBV14; no reliable D call. This CDR3 reads CASSQVSNTGELFF. The CDR3 region has the DNA TGTGCCAGCAGCCAAGTATCGAACACCGGGGAGCTGTTTTTT.